The 20 T cell receptor beta chains reported below all come from one sample, sequenced in a study of T cells in Graves' hyperthyroidism and ophthalmopathy. Researchers amplified the TCR beta CDR3 regions from RNA transcripts. HTBI primers were employed in a first-round RT-PCR of the TCR CDR3. TCRdb redid the calling of the multiplex PCR reads with MiXCR, one entry per CDR3 protein. There are fewer than 500,000 distinct CDR3 sequences in the sample; less than 15% occur only once, and about 20% lies in the top ten. The sequenced sample was blood. Receptors were obtained from a young man with Graves' hyperthyroidism that later progressed to Graves' ophthalmopathy.

At least ten counts were recorded for this clonotype. The V and J genes are TRBV7-2 and TRBJ1-1; the D is unclear. Germline-derived CDR1 and CDR2 are SGHTA and FQGNSA. This CDR3 comprises 14 residues. Trimming took off 8 bases at V and 0 bases at J, with 13 bases between the two ends. CDR3 amino acids: CASDLSLVNTEAFF. CDR3 bases: TGTGCCAGCGATCTCTCCCTAGTGAACACTGAAGCTTTCTTT.

This clonotype was seen many times. The chain uses TRBV28 and TRBJ2-7, with D maybe TRBD1 (6 bases). In germline, CDR1 is MDHEN, CDR2 SYDVKM. V was clipped by 4 bases and J by 2 bases, with 15 bases between them. This CDR3 comprises 15 residues. CDR3 coding DNA: TGTGCCAGCAGTTGGCAGGGGATAGGGGCCTACGAGCAGTACTTC. This gives the protein CASSWQGIGAYEQYF.

CDR3 DNA sequence: TGTGCCAGCAGCAAGGACAGGGGCGGCTATGGCTACACCTTC. Protein product: CASSKDRGGYGYTF. This chain links TRBV7-6 with TRBJ1-2; 9 positions match TRBD1. CDR3 size: 14 residues. The germline CDR1 and CDR2 sequences are SGHVS and FNYEAQ. J lost 4 bases, V lost 5 bases, and 5 bases had no gene match. Together with reference TRBV7-6 and TRBJ1-2, the CDR3 gives the full variable domain: GAGVSQSPRYKVTKRGQDVALRCDPISGHVSLYWYRQALGQGPEFLTYFNYEAQQDKSGLPNDRFSAERPEGSISTLTIQRTEQRDSAMYRCASSKDRGGYGYTFGSGTRLTVV.

This clonotype was recorded many times. The chain has TRBV28 and TRBJ2-2, with a possible D match to TRBD2 (5 bases). Per the germline V gene, CDR1 is MDHEN and CDR2 is SYDVKM. The CDR3 runs to 14 residues. Trimming left V 6 bases short and J 7 bases short, with 15 bases between. CDR3 DNA: TGTGCCAGCAGCTCCGACTACTCCCTCGGGGAGCTGTTTTTT. It encodes CASSSDYSLGELFF.

In this sample, this clonotype turned up a few times. CDR3 bases: TGTGCCACCAGCAGATCGCAGGACAGGGCTGGCTACACCTTC. Encoded protein: CATSRSQDRAGYTF. The rearrangement uses TRBV15 and TRBJ1-2, with TRBD1 matching 8 bases. The trim removed 2 bases at V and 7 bases at J, leaving 6 bases unmatched. This CDR3 is built from 14 residues. In germline, CDR1 is LNHNV, CDR2 YYDKDF (reference sequence).

In this sample, this clonotype turned up many times. The J gene is TRBJ2-3, the V gene TRBV12-3 or TRBV12-4; D uncertain. This CDR3 comprises 14 residues. Trimming shortened V by 8 bases and J by 7 bases, and 19 bases separated the two germline ends. CDR3 sequence: CASLSWTLPNTQYF. Here the CDR3 DNA reads TGTGCCAGCCTGTCTTGGACCCTCCCAAATACGCAGTATTTT.

The sample holds many counts of this clonotype. The rearrangement joins TRBV27 to TRBJ2-5, with TRBD2 identical over 11 bases. J lost 3 bases, V lost 3 bases, and 3 bases had no gene match. CDR1 is MNHEY and CDR2 is SMNVEV in the germline V gene (reference sequence). This CDR3 contains 15 residues. The DNA for the CDR3 is TGTGCCAGCAGTTTTGGGACTAGCGGAAAAGAGACCCAGTACTTC. Amino acid sequence: CASSFGTSGKETQYF.

This clonotype was counted ten times or more. V and J are TRBV30 and TRBJ2-5; possible D gene TRBD1, 6 bases. Deletions cut 1 base from V and 2 bases from J, with 14 bases between. The V gene's germline CDR1 is GTSNPN and CDR2 SVGIG (reference sequence). CDR3 length: 15 residues. The CDR3 here is CAWSDTGWDQETQYF. As DNA, the CDR3 is TGTGCCTGGAGTGATACAGGGTGGGATCAAGAGACCCAGTACTTC.

The table lists this clonotype with many counts. The chain couples TRBV28 to TRBJ1-1; D is unclear. Germline V gene data show CDR1 as MDHEN and CDR2 as SYDVKM. There are 15 residues in the CDR3. Trimming took off 6 bases at V and 0 bases at J, with 14 bases between the two ends. CDR3 sequence reads: CASSRQAGMNTEAFF. The DNA of the CDR3 is TGTGCCAGCAGCCGACAAGCAGGTATGAACACTGAAGCTTTCTTT.

This clonotype was observed once. The V call is TRBV10-2, the J call TRBJ2-3, with D unclear. V was pared by 6 bases and J by 2 bases, with 6 bases between. The germline V gene has CDR1 WSHSY and CDR2 SAAADI. The CDR3 has 12 amino acids. CDR3 sequence (DNA): TGCGCCAGCAGGGTAATCACAGATACGCAGTATTTT. Amino acids: CASRVITDTQYF.

The chain combines TRBV5-5 with TRBJ2-7; 10 bases match TRBD1. Per the germline V gene, CDR1 is SGHKS and CDR2 is YYEKEE (reference sequence). The CDR3 is made up of 15 amino acids. The J segment lost 2 bases and the V segment lost 3 bases, leaving 5 bases of the junction unmatched. The CDR3 here is CASSWAGQGAYEQYF. Here the CDR3 DNA reads TGTGCCAGCAGCTGGGCTGGACAGGGGGCCTACGAGCAGTACTTC.

This clonotype occurred a few times. V usage is TRBV9 and J usage is TRBJ2-3; D uncertain. V lost 5 bases to trimming and J lost 0 bases, with 7 bases between them. This CDR3 comprises 13 residues. The germline V gene has CDR1 SGDLS and CDR2 YYNGEE. CDR3 sequence (DNA): TGTGCCAGCAGATCCTCTAGCACAGATACGCAGTATTTT. It encodes CASRSSSTDTQYF.

This clonotype appeared many times. The chain uses TRBV27 and TRBJ2-5; 10 bases are a match to TRBD1. The CDR3 contains 15 residues. Trimming removed 6 bases from V and 5 bases from J; junction bases left unmatched: 9. In germline, CDR1 is MNHEY, CDR2 SMNVEV (reference sequence). CDR3 sequence reads: CASSGTGAGEETQYF. The CDR3 nucleotides read TGTGCCAGCAGCGGGACAGGGGCTGGGGAGGAGACCCAGTACTTC.

This sequence joins TRBV6-1 and TRBJ2-6; weak D call: TRBD1 (6 bases). The CDR3 loop spans 15 amino acids. The ends were cut back, 6 bases at V and 6 bases at J, with 15 bases in the middle. Germline assignment: CDR1 MNHNS and CDR2 SASEGT. The CDR3 loop is CASRPGDTEANVLTF. CDR3 sequence (DNA): TGTGCCAGCAGGCCCGGGGACACCGAGGCCAACGTCCTGACTTTC.

In its sample, this clonotype was seen many times. The genes are TRBV20-1 and TRBJ2-7; D gene unclear. Between the trimmed V and J ends, which lost 3 bases and 2 bases, there was a span of 8 bases. Germline-derived CDR1 and CDR2 are DFQATT and SNEGSKA (reference sequence). The CDR3 length is 12 residues. The DNA for the CDR3 is TGCAGTGCTAGCGACGCAACCTACGAGCAGTACTTC. Its protein is CSASDATYEQYF.

This clonotype was observed many times. The chain employs TRBV11-3 and TRBJ1-1, with 7 bases matching TRBD1. This CDR3 is built from 15 residues. J gave up 1 base and V 2 bases, and 4 bases lay outside the gene matches. Per germline, CDR1 SGHNT and CDR2 YENEEA. CDR3 DNA: TGTGCCAGCAGCTTAAGACAGGGCCGGAACACTGAAGCTTTCTTT. It yields the protein CASSLRQGRNTEAFF.

This clonotype showed up many times. The chain has TRBV20-1 and TRBJ2-7, with D perhaps matching TRBD2 (7 bases). CDR3 size: 14 residues. From germline, CDR1 is DFQATT and CDR2 SNEGSKA (reference sequence). Trimming pared 3 bases from V and 0 bases from J, leaving 12 bases between. The CDR3 DNA is TGCAGTGCTAGGGGGGGGCCCTTCTCCTACGAGCAGTACTTC. Amino acids: CSARGGPFSYEQYF.

This clonotype was observed many times. The V call is TRBV19, the J call TRBJ2-1; possible D gene TRBD2, 6 bases. Between the trimmed V and J ends, which lost 5 bases and 4 bases, there was a span of 15 bases. This CDR3 comprises 15 residues. Germline lookup yields CDR1 LNHDA and CDR2 SQIVND (reference sequence). CDR3 in DNA: TGTGCCAGTAGTTCTAGGAGGGCTCAATACAATGAGCAGTTCTTC. This translates into CASSSRRAQYNEQFF.

This rearrangement joins TRBV30 to TRBJ2-7; 9 nucleotides align to TRBD1. There are 13 residues in the CDR3. The V gene end was trimmed by 6 bases and the J gene end by 6 bases; junction bases not matched to a gene: 9. Germline V gives CDR1 GTSNPN, CDR2 SVGIG (reference sequence). The CDR3 DNA sequence: TGTGCCTGCAATCTAGGACAGGGGCGCGAGCAGTACTTC. As protein: CACNLGQGREQYF.

This clonotype was seen only a few times. Since a much larger clone is just one base distant, this may be a read error. CDR3 residues: CASSPSLMAGYTF. As DNA, the CDR3 is TGTGCCAGCAGTCCCAGCCTGATGGCTGGCTACACCTTC. The V gene is TRBV12-3 or TRBV12-4, the J gene TRBJ1-2; D remains ambiguous. Trimming left V 5 bases short and J 7 bases short, with 14 bases between. The CDR3 covers 13 residues.